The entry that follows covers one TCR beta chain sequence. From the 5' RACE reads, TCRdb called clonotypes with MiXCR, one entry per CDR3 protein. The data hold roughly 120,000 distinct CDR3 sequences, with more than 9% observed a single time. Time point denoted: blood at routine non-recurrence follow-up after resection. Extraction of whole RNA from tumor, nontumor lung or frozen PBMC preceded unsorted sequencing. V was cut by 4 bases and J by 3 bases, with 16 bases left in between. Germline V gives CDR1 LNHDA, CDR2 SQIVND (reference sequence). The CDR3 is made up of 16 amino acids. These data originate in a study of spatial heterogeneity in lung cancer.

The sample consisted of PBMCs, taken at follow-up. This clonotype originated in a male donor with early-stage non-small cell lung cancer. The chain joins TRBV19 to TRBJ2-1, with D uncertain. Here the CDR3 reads CASSTVETQYYNEQFF. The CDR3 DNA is TGTGCCAGTAGTACAGTTGAGACTCAGTACTACAATGAGCAGTTCTTC.